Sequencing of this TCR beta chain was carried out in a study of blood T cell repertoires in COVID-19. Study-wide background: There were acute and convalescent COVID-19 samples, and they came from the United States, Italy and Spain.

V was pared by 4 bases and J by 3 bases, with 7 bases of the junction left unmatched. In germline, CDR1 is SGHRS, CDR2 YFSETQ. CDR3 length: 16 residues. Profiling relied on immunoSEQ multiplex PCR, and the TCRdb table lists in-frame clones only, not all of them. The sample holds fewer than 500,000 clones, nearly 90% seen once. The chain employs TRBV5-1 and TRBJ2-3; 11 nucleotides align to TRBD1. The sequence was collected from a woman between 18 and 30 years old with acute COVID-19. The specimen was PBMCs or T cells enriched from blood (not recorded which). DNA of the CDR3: TGCGCCAGCAGCATCCGGGACAGGGGGAGAACAGATACGCAGTATTTT. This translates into CASSIRDRGRTDTQYF.